What follows are 23 T cell receptor beta chains derived from one specimen sequenced in a study of Graves' ophthalmopathy and Graves' hyperthyroidism. RNA transcripts provided the template for amplifying TCR beta CDR3 regions. HTBI primers were used in a first-round RT-PCR, which preceded a second-round multiplex PCR. MiXCR was run by TCRdb on the multiplex PCR reads, yielding one entry per CDR3 protein. The sample has 150,000 or so distinct CDR3 sequences, roughly 37% seen once. The sample comprised peripheral blood. These receptor sequences come from a woman between 40 and 50 years old with Graves' ophthalmopathy.

This clonotype was found many times. The chain joins TRBV10-3 to TRBJ2-4, with TRBD1 as a possible D gene (5 bases). V lost 4 bases to trimming and J lost 3 bases, with 10 bases between them. The length of the CDR3 is 14 residues. Germline V gene data show CDR1 as ENHRY and CDR2 as SYGVKD. CDR3 DNA: TGTGCCATCAGTGGTCAAGGGGACAAAAACATTCAGTACTTC. Translating gives CAISGQGDKNIQYF.

CDR3 region: CASSPEWGRNTGELFF. In nucleotides, the CDR3 is TGTGCCAGCAGTCCCGAGTGGGGGCGGAACACCGGGGAGCTGTTTTTT. The chain recombines TRBV6-5 with TRBJ2-2; possibly TRBD1 for D (6 bases). Germline V gene lookup returns CDR1 MNHEY and CDR2 SVGAGI. This CDR3 is built from 16 residues. Trimming cost V 5 bases and J 1 base, with 14 bases left between them.

This chain links TRBV5-1 with TRBJ1-1; D unresolved. The CDR3 is 16 residues long. The V gene's germline CDR1 is SGHRS and CDR2 YFSETQ. Trimming left V 1 base short and J 4 bases short, with 17 bases between. The CDR3 protein is CASSLTGETLFTEAFF. The CDR3 nucleotides read TGCGCCAGCAGCTTGACCGGGGAGACACTCTTCACTGAAGCTTTCTTT.

The CDR3: CASSSTLGETQYF. The CDR3 DNA sequence: TGTGCCAGCAGCTCGACCCTGGGGGAGACCCAGTACTTC. The chain couples TRBV7-8 to TRBJ2-5, with unresolved D. The ends were cut back, 4 bases at V and 5 bases at J, with 11 bases in the middle. This CDR3 is 13 amino acids long. Germline values: CDR1 SGHVS, CDR2 FQNEAQ. The complete variable domain, with remaining parts taken from reference TRBV7-8 and TRBJ2-5, reads GAGVSQSPRYKVAKRGQDVALRCDPISGHVSLFWYQQALGQGPEFLTYFQNEAQLDKSGLPSDRFFAERPEGSVSTLKIQRTQQEDSAVYLCASSSTLGETQYFGPGTRLLVL.

This clonotype was picked up many times. An end of the junction differs from the germline gene, which may be a read error. This chain connects TRBV12-3 or TRBV12-4 to TRBJ2-7, with 7 nucleotides matching TRBD2. The CDR3 consists of 14 residues. The CDR3 DNA follows: TGTGCCAGCAGTCTAGCGGTCCGCCTATACGAGCAGTACTTC. It yields the protein CASSLAVRLYEQYF.

This clonotype was seen many times. A read error may be the cause here, since a much bigger clone is one base away. CDR3 bases: TGTGCCAGTGTCCCGTCCACCAGGACAGTTAACACTGAAGCTTTCTTT. Its translation: CASVPSTRTVNTEAFF. This chain joins TRBV19 and TRBJ1-1; weak D call: TRBD1 (6 bases). Germline values: CDR1 LNHDA, CDR2 SQIVND (reference sequence). CDR3 length equals 16 residues. The V and J ends lost 8 bases and 2 bases respectively, with 21 bases between them.

This clonotype showed up many times. The chain links TRBV6-1 to TRBJ1-6; weak D call: TRBD1 (6 bases). The CDR3 runs to 17 residues. The germline CDR1 and CDR2 sequences are MNHNS and SASEGT. Trimming took 3 bases from V and 7 from J, leaving 19 bases between them. The CDR3 DNA reads as TGTGCCAGCAGTGATTTCCCTTTTACAGGGTTGAATTCACCCCTCCACTTT. It is translated as CASSDFPFTGLNSPLHF.

This clonotype was observed many times. V is TRBV4-2 and J is TRBJ2-5; TRBD2 aligns across 10 bases. This CDR3 comprises 14 residues. V lost 5 bases to trimming and J lost 2 bases; unmatched junction nucleotides: 2. The germline gives CDR1 LGHNA, CDR2 YNFKEQ. CDR3 sequence: CASSSGRAQETQYF. The CDR3 DNA reads TGTGCCAGCAGCAGCGGGAGGGCACAAGAGACCCAGTACTTC.

The chain joins TRBV6-5 to TRBJ1-6, with 8 bases fitting TRBD1. The germline CDR1 and CDR2 sequences are MNHEY and SVGAGI. The CDR3 loop spans 15 amino acids. V trimming: 0 bases; J trimming: 11 bases; junction bases outside the gene matches: 6. The CDR3 DNA sequence: TGTGCCAGCAGTTACTCGGCAGGGGGCAGGACACCCCTCCACTTT. It codes for CASSYSAGGRTPLHF.

The chain carries TRBV28 and TRBJ1-5, with D possibly TRBD1 on 6 matching bases. This CDR3 is built from 17 residues. Germline-derived CDR1 and CDR2 are MDHEN and SYDVKM. Trimming took off 5 bases at V and 0 bases at J, with 17 bases between the two ends. The CDR3 DNA reads as TGTGCCAGCAGTCGACTCTTACAGGGATATAGCAATCAGCCCCAGCATTTT. Translated: CASSRLLQGYSNQPQHF.

The table lists this clonotype with many counts. The genes are TRBV6-5 and TRBJ2-7; D assignment may be TRBD1 or TRBD2 (6 bases each). Per the germline V gene, CDR1 is MNHEY and CDR2 is SVGAGI. This CDR3 has 15 residues. V lost 0 bases, J lost 3 bases, and 12 bases lay in between. CDR3 coding DNA: TGTGCCAGCAGTTACTCGGGGGGCGAGGTCTACGAGCAGTACTTC. Amino acids: CASSYSGGEVYEQYF.

At least ten counts were recorded for this clonotype. The chain has TRBV7-6 and TRBJ1-5, with D maybe TRBD1 (5 bases). The CDR3 sequence is 15 residues long. Looked up from germline, CDR1 is SGHVS and CDR2 is FNYEAQ. V lost 1 base and J lost 6, with 13 bases in between. The CDR3 spells CASSLVAAGLQPQHF. The CDR3 DNA reads as TGTGCCAGCAGCTTAGTGGCGGCAGGGCTTCAGCCCCAGCATTTT.

This clonotype has ten or more counts. The chain is built from TRBV12-3 or TRBV12-4 and TRBJ2-7; possible D gene TRBD2, 7 bases. The CDR3 has 15 residues. The V gene lost 6 bases and the J gene lost 2 bases, with 17 bases spanning the gap. CDR3 coding DNA: TGTGCCAGCAGACGGGAGGTGGGGGGCGCCTACGAGCAGTACTTC. It codes for CASRREVGGAYEQYF.

This clonotype appeared many times. The chain uses TRBV7-2 and TRBJ2-7; TRBD2 matches at 9 bases. The CDR3 sequence is 15 residues long. The J segment lost 2 bases and the V segment lost 2 bases, leaving 4 bases of the junction unmatched. CDR1 and CDR2 (germline): SGHTA, FQGNSA. The CDR3 DNA follows: TGTGCCAGCAGCTTAAGTAGCGGGAGAACCTACGAGCAGTACTTC. Translating gives CASSLSSGRTYEQYF.

This clonotype was seen more than once but under ten times. The chain recombines TRBV28 with TRBJ1-2, with 10 positions matching TRBD1. Per the germline V gene, CDR1 is MDHEN and CDR2 is SYDVKM. The J segment lost 7 bases and the V segment lost 7 bases, leaving 6 bases of the junction unmatched. The CDR3 has 13 amino acids. CDR3 region: CASTAGQGPGYTF. In nucleotides, the CDR3 is TGTGCCAGCACCGCGGGACAGGGGCCTGGCTACACCTTC.

The chain employs TRBV12-3 or TRBV12-4 and TRBJ2-7; 9 bases line up with TRBD2. After removal of 3 bases from V and 6 bases from J, the junction contained 6 bases not matched to a gene. The CDR3 runs 14 residues. The CDR3 nucleotides are TGTGCCAGCAGTTTCCGGGTTAGCGGGAGCGAGCAGTACTTC. Translated: CASSFRVSGSEQYF.

The table lists this clonotype with many counts. DNA for the CDR3: TGTGCCAGCAGCGTAACTAGCGGGGGCTCTTACGAGCAGTACTTC. It codes for CASSVTSGGSYEQYF. The V call is TRBV11-2, the J call TRBJ2-7; TRBD2 agrees at 11 bases. The V gene end was trimmed by 5 bases and the J gene end by 4 bases; junction bases not matched to a gene: 7. Germline CDR1 SGHAT, CDR2 FQNNGV. The CDR3 totals 15 residues.

This clonotype was detected ten times or more. The junction and the germline gene differ at one end; a read error may be behind it. The J gene is TRBJ2-5, the V gene TRBV20-1; D is perhaps TRBD1 (6 bases). The CDR3 covers 14 residues. Germline CDR1 is DFQATT and CDR2 is SNEGSKA (reference sequence). In DNA, the CDR3 is TGCAGTGCGACCGACAGGCTCGTGCAAGAGACCCGGTACTTC. It translates to CSATDRLVQETRYF.

The rearrangement links TRBV5-1 to TRBJ2-7, with unresolved D. The CDR3 runs 13 residues. Trimming stripped 1 base from V and 3 bases from J, with 8 bases between. Germline-derived CDR1 and CDR2 are SGHRS and YFSETQ. For the CDR3, the DNA is TGCGCCAGCAGCTTGACCGATGACTACGAGCAGTACTTC. Translated: CASSLTDDYEQYF.

This clonotype has ten or more counts. The chain recombines TRBV20-1 with TRBJ2-5, with a possible D match to TRBD2 (5 bases). The CDR3 covers 12 residues. Germline values: CDR1 DFQATT, CDR2 SNEGSKA (reference sequence). V was trimmed by 4 bases and J by 2 bases, leaving 8 bases between them. CDR3 nucleotide sequence: TGCAGTGCTATCGGGGAACAAGAGACCCAGTACTTC. Protein sequence: CSAIGEQETQYF.

The CDR3 bases are TGTGCCAGCAGTAGATCCAGGGGGCTTGGATCCTACGAGCAGTACTTC. Protein sequence: CASSRSRGLGSYEQYF. The rearrangement links TRBV6-1 to TRBJ2-7; 8 positions match TRBD1. V was pared by 5 bases and J by 1 base, with 10 bases of the junction left unmatched. CDR1 and CDR2 (germline): MNHNS, SASEGT. This CDR3 has 16 amino acids.

This clonotype was seen many times. The junction departs from the called germline gene at one end, perhaps through a read error. V is TRBV19 and J is TRBJ1-1; 8 bases are shared with TRBD1. CDR1 is LNHDA, CDR2 SQIVND, per germline (reference sequence). The CDR3 length is 13 residues. The CDR3, as DNA: TGTGCCAGTAGTATTCCGGACAGGGTTGAAGCTTCCTTT. This sequence encodes CASSIPDRVEASF.

The sample holds many counts of this clonotype. The chain couples TRBV2 to TRBJ2-5, with TRBD1 as a possible D gene (6 bases). This CDR3 is 13 amino acids long. V lost 10 bases, J lost 0 bases, and 12 bases lay in between. Germline CDR1 reads SNHLY; CDR2 reads FYNNEI. CDR3 sequence (DNA): TGTGCCACCCGAACAGGGAACCAAGAGACCCAGTACTTC. This encodes CATRTGNQETQYF.